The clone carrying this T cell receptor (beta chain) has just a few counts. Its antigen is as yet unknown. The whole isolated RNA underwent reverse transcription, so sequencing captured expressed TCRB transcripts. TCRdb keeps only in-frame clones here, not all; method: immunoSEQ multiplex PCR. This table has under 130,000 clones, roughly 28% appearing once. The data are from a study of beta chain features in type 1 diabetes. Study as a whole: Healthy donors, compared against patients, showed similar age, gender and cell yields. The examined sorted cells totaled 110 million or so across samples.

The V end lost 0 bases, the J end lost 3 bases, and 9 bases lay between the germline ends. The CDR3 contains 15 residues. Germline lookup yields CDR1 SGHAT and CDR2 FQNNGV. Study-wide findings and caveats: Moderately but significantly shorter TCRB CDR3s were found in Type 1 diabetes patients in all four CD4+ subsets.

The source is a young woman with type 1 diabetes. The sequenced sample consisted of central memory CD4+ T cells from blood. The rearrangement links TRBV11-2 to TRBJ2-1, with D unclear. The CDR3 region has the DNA TGTGCCAGCAGCTTAGATGTGGGCAACTACAATGAGCAGTTCTTC. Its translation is CASSLDVGNYNEQFF.